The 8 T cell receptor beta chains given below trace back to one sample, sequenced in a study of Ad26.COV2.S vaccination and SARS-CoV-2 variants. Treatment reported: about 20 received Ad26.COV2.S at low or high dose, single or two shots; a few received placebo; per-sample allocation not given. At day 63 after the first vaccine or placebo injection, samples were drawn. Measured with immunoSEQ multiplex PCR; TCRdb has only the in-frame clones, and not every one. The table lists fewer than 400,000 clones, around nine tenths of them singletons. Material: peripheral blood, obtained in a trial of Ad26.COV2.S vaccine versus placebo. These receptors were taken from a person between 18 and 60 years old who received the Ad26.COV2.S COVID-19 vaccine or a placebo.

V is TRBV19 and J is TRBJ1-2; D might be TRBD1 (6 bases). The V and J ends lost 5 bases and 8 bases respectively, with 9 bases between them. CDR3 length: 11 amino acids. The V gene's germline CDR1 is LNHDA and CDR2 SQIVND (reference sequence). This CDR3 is CASSGGWGYTF. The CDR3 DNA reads TGTGCCAGTAGTGGGGGCTGGGGCTACACCTTC.

The CDR3 spells CAWLVSGNTIYF. The CDR3 DNA sequence: TGTGCCTGGTTGGTCTCTGGAAACACCATATATTTT. The V gene is TRBV30, the J gene TRBJ1-3; D is undetermined. CDR3 length: 12 residues. Germline CDR1 GTSNPN, CDR2 SVGIG (reference sequence). The germline V and J ends were trimmed by 5 bases and 0 bases, with 5 bases remaining between them.

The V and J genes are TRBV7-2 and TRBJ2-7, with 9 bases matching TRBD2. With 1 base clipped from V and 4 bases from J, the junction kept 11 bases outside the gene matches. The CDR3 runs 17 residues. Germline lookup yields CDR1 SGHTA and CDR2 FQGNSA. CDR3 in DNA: TGTGCCAGCAGCTTAGGAGGTGGGCTAGCGGGGACTTACGAGCAGTACTTC. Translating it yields CASSLGGGLAGTYEQYF.

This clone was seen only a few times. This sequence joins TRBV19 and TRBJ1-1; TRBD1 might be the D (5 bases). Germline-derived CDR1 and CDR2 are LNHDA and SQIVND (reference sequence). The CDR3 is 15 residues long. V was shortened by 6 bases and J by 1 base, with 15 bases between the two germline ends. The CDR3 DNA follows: TGTGCCAGTAGCCTGCACGACAGACGGAACACTGAAGCTTTCTTT. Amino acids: CASSLHDRRNTEAFF.

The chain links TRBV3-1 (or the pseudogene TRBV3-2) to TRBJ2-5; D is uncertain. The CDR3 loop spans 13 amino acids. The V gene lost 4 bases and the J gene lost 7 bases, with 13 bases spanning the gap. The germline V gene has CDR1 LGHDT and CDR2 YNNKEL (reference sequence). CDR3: CASSRRLTGTQYF. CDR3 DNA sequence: TGTGCCAGCAGCCGACGGCTAACGGGGACCCAGTACTTC.

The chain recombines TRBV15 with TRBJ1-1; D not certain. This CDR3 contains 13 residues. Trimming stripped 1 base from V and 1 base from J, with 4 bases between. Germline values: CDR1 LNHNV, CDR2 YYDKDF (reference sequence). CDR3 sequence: CATSRARNTEAFF. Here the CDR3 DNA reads TGTGCCACCAGCAGAGCAAGGAACACTGAAGCTTTCTTT.

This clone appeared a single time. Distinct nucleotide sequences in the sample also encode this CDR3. The CDR3 coding sequence is TGTGCCAGCAGTCAGGGTGGTGAAAAACTGTTTTTT. Translated: CASSQGGEKLFF. The chain has TRBV6-6 and TRBJ1-4, with TRBD1 as a possible D gene (5 bases). Germline lookup yields CDR1 MNHNY and CDR2 SVGAGI (reference sequence). CDR3 size: 12 residues. V lost 5 bases to trimming and J lost 7 bases, with 8 bases between them.

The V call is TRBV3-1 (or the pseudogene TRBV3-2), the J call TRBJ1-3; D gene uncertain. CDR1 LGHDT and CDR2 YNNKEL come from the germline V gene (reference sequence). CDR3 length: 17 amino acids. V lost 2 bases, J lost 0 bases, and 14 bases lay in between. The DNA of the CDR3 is TGTGCCAGCAGCCAACGCACCTCTATAGGCTCTGGAAACACCATATATTTT. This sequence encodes CASSQRTSIGSGNTIYF.